This TCR beta chain was identified during a study of regulatory T cells in long-lasting Graves disease. This clonotype was recorded a few times. What it recognizes is unknown. Findings of the study overall: Compared with new cases, persistent Graves' patients showed reduced TCR diversity. TRBV28, TRBJ1-2 and TRBJ2-5 were segments that persistent disease favored.

iRepertoire HTBI primers and Arm-PCR of CDR3 regions built TCR beta libraries. TCRdb called the multiplex PCR reads again in MiXCR, with one record for every CDR3 protein. The data contain 300,000 to 350,000 distinct CDR3 sequences, around 20% of them singletons. Time point reported: persistent/refractory GD, antithyroid drugs over 5 years with positive TRAb. With RNA extracted from PBMCs as input, the TCR library was made. A peripheral blood sample, around 8.5 milliliters in volume, was drawn into EDTA tubes. V was cut by 1 base and J by 5 bases, with 8 bases left in between. CDR1 SGHTA and CDR2 FQGNSA come from the germline V gene. The CDR3 runs 13 residues.

This chain uses TRBV7-2 with TRBJ1-2; D uncertain. This material consisted of peripheral blood mononuclear cells (PBMCs), taken when the disease was refractory, from a patient treated with antithyroid drugs. The TCR sequence derives from a female donor with Graves disease. This CDR3 reads CASSLGVQYGYTF. The CDR3 coding sequence is TGTGCCAGCAGCTTAGGAGTCCAGTATGGCTACACCTTC.